The next 15 T cell receptor beta chains were all read from a single sample in a study of tumor and adjacent non-tumor tissue in lung cancer. TCRbeta libraries were built with three rounds of nested PCR, modified from ARM-PCR. Each CDR3 protein gets one entry after TCRdb re-called the multiplex PCR reads with MiXCR. The sample has around 50,000 distinct CDR3 sequences, less than 70% seen once. The template was RNA from unsorted bulk tissue. Distant lung tissue was collected more than 3 cm away from the tumor edge. The sample taken for sequencing was distant non-tumor lung tissue. These receptors originate from a woman in her seventies with non-small cell lung cancer.

This clonotype was seen only a few times. V is TRBV16 and J is TRBJ2-6; unclear D gene. The CDR3 loop spans 16 amino acids. Trimming stripped 7 bases from V and 2 bases from J, with 15 bases between. Germline V gives CDR1 KGHSY, CDR2 FQNENV. The CDR3 region is CASTMRGRTGANVLTF. CDR3 DNA sequence: TGTGCCAGCACCATGAGAGGTCGTACTGGGGCCAACGTCCTGACTTTC. Complete variable domain (other parts from reference TRBV16 and TRBJ2-6): GEEVAQTPKHLVRGEGQKAKLYCAPIKGHSYVFWYQQVLKNEFKFLISFQNENVFDETGMPKERFSAKCLPNSPCSLEIQATKLEDSAVYFCASTMRGRTGANVLTFGAGSRLTVL.

Worth noting for this clonotype: Since the CDR3 does not end with the conserved phenylalanine or tryptophan, this likely comes from a read error. V gene TRBV6-5 combines with J gene TRBJ2-3, with D uncertain. Per germline, CDR1 MNHEY and CDR2 SVGAGI. The CDR3 sequence is 15 residues long. In DNA form, the CDR3 reads TGTGTCAGCAGTTACTCGTTTATAAACACAGATACGCAGTATTCT. Protein: CVSSYSFINTDTQYS.

This clonotype came up a few times. Being one base from a much bigger clone, this may be a read error. The chain joins TRBV12-3 or TRBV12-4 to TRBJ1-3; D unresolved. The CDR3 totals 15 residues. The CDR3 DNA reads as TGTGCCAGCAGCCTGACGGACTACTCTGGAAACGCCATATATTTT. This encodes CASSLTDYSGNAIYF.

Note on this clonotype: One junction end does not reproduce the germline sequence, and a read error may be involved. The rearrangement links TRBV6-1 to TRBJ1-5; maybe TRBD1 (6 bases). Germline values: CDR1 MNHNS, CDR2 SASEGT. This CDR3 is 16 amino acids long. CDR3 DNA sequence: TGTGCCAGCAGTTCCCGACAGGTACTTAGCGATCAGCCCCAGCATTTT. This gives the protein CASSSRQVLSDQPQHF.

V is TRBV30 and J is TRBJ1-1; D is ambiguous. Germline lookup yields CDR1 GTSNPN and CDR2 SVGIG (reference sequence). The CDR3 is 11 residues long. The CDR3 loop is CARERNTEAFF. The CDR3 nucleotides are TGTGCTAGGGAGAGGAACACTGAAGCTTTCTTT.

This clonotype was counted only a few times. The J gene is TRBJ1-1, the V gene TRBV20-1; 8 positions match TRBD1. This CDR3 comprises 12 residues. The germline V gene has CDR1 DFQATT and CDR2 SNEGSKA (reference sequence). V lost 8 bases and J lost 5; bases outside the gene matches: 7. The CDR3 spells CSSGQGRTEAFF. CDR3 DNA sequence: TGCAGTTCTGGACAGGGCAGAACTGAAGCTTTCTTT.

Comments on this clonotype: One junction end does not reproduce the germline sequence, and a read error may be involved. This chain uses TRBV6-1 with TRBJ2-3; TRBD1 or TRBD2 may be the D gene (6 bases each). CDR1 and CDR2 from the germline V gene are MNHNS and SASEGT. This CDR3 region has 15 residues. CDR3 amino acids: CASRDNRDRGGTQYF. The DNA for the CDR3 is TGCGCCAGCAGGGACAACCGGGATAGGGGAGGTACGCAGTATTTT.

This clonotype showed up many times. The rearrangement joins TRBV12-3 or TRBV12-4 to TRBJ2-1; 12 positions agree with TRBD2. V trimming: 4 bases; J trimming: 9 bases; junction bases outside the gene matches: 4. There are 14 residues in the CDR3. The CDR3 is CASSSSGRGGEQFF. The CDR3 DNA is TGTGCCAGCAGTTCTAGCGGGAGGGGCGGTGAGCAGTTCTTC.

Details on this clonotype: Since no conserved phenylalanine or tryptophan closes the CDR3, a read error is the likely cause. The gene calls are TRBV13 and TRBJ2-7; 8 positions match TRBD1. Germline CDR1 PRHDT, CDR2 FYEKMQ (reference sequence). The CDR3 runs 15 residues. CDR3 coding DNA: TGTGTCAGCAGCCCTAGGGACAGGACGTCCTACGAGCAGTACATC. It codes for CVSSPRDRTSYEQYI.

The count of this clonotype is one. At one boundary the junction diverges from the germline segment, which might be a read error. The J gene is TRBJ1-5, the V gene TRBV20-1; TRBD1 matches 10 bases. Germline CDR1 is DFQATT and CDR2 is SNEGSKA (reference sequence). There are 14 residues in the CDR3. Here the CDR3 DNA reads TGCAGTGCCGATGGGACAGGGGCCAATCAGCCCCAGCACTTT. Its translation: CSADGTGANQPQHF.

This clonotype appeared a few times. This chain connects TRBV19 to TRBJ2-7; TRBD1 agrees at 7 bases. The ends lost 3 bases at V and 2 bases at J; junction bases unmatched: 4. CDR1 is LNHDA, CDR2 SQIVND, per germline (reference sequence). This CDR3 is 14 amino acids long. This CDR3 is CASSIGTDPYEQYF. CDR3 sequence (DNA): TGTGCCAGTAGTATCGGGACAGACCCCTACGAGCAGTACTTC.

This clonotype showed up many times. The chain recombines TRBV6-1 with TRBJ1-3; 8 nucleotides match TRBD1. J gave up 4 bases and V 7 bases, and 12 bases lay outside the gene matches. Germline V gene sequence: CDR1 MNHNS, CDR2 SASEGT. The length of the CDR3 is 16 residues. The CDR3 DNA is TGTGCCAGCAATCCAGGGGGCTACCCGGGAGGAAACACCATATATTTT. It codes for CASNPGGYPGGNTIYF.

This clonotype was observed at least ten times. The chain joins TRBV20-1 to TRBJ1-1, with D hard to call. Deletions cut 7 bases from V and 5 bases from J, with 11 bases between. The CDR3 covers 11 residues. Germline CDR1 is DFQATT and CDR2 is SNEGSKA (reference sequence). The CDR3 nucleotides read TGCAGTGGGTTCGTAATAACTGAAGCTTTCTTT. This gives the protein CSGFVITEAFF.

Worth noting for this clonotype: An end of the junction differs from the germline gene, which may be a read error. The gene calls are TRBV12-3 or TRBV12-4 and TRBJ1-1; D gene uncertain. The CDR3 is 15 amino acids. CDR3: CASSHRHGSNTEAFF. The CDR3, as DNA: TGTGCAAGCAGCCACCGACATGGGTCGAACACTGAAGCTTTCTTT.

V usage is TRBV5-6 and J usage is TRBJ2-5, with D possibly matching TRBD2 (6 bases). The germline gives CDR1 SGHDT, CDR2 YYEEEE. With 5 bases removed from V and 8 bases from J, the gap between germline ends came to 16 bases. The CDR3 is made up of 13 amino acids. CDR3 coding DNA: TGTGCCAGCAGTGGAGGGGACGGGAGAACCCAGTACTTC. This sequence encodes CASSGGDGRTQYF.